These 7 T cell receptor beta chains came from one sample sequenced in a study of T cell responses to AZD1222 COVID-19 vaccine. Sequenced by immunoSEQ multiplex PCR; TCRdb stores in-frame clones only, minus some. In the table there are 150,000 to 200,000 clones, around 87% of which are singletons. The sequencing here drew on peripheral blood, taken on day 0 of MenACWY control vaccination. The receptor source for this set is an adult in good health.

This clone was observed a handful of times. This chain joins TRBV11-1 and TRBJ2-3; 10 positions agree with TRBD2. The V and J ends lost 3 bases and 0 bases, in that order; junction bases with no gene match: 3. Looked up from germline, CDR1 is SGHAT and CDR2 is FQDESV (reference sequence). The CDR3 is 16 residues long. The CDR3 nucleotides are TGTGCCAGCAGCTTGGCACTAGCGGGGAGCACAGATACGCAGTATTTT. Its protein product is CASSLALAGSTDTQYF.

V is TRBV7-2 and J is TRBJ1-5, with 8 bases matching TRBD1. Trimming at V came to 5 bases and at J to 4 bases, leaving 13 bases not matched to a gene. Germline CDR1 reads SGHTA; CDR2 reads FQGNSA. The CDR3 is 17 amino acids. The CDR3 DNA follows: TGTGCCAGCAGCGCATCGGTCCCACAGGGGGTTAATCAGCCCCAGCATTTT. Translation gives CASSASVPQGVNQPQHF.

The J gene is TRBJ2-1, the V gene TRBV7-2; D perhaps matches TRBD1 (6 bases). The length of the CDR3 is 13 residues. Trimming shortened V by 5 bases and J by 10 bases, and 15 bases separated the two germline ends. Germline CDR1 and CDR2: SGHTA and FQGNSA. The CDR3 bases are TGTGCCAGCAGCCCACAGGGCTCGGGGGAGCAGTTCTTC. Residues: CASSPQGSGEQFF.

The gene calls are TRBV7-2 and TRBJ1-3, with a possible D match to TRBD1 (5 bases). The germline gives CDR1 SGHTA, CDR2 FQGNSA. The CDR3 totals 16 residues. The V gene lost 2 bases and the J gene lost 0 bases, with 11 bases spanning the gap. For the CDR3, the DNA is TGTGCCAGCAGCTTATTTCAGGGATCCTCTGGAAACACCATATATTTT. This codes for CASSLFQGSSGNTIYF.

The V call is TRBV7-6, the J call TRBJ2-1; 11 positions agree with TRBD2. Looked up from germline, CDR1 is SGHVS and CDR2 is FNYEAQ. The CDR3 length is 15 residues. V trimming: 5 bases; J trimming: 7 bases; junction bases outside the gene matches: 7. CDR3 in amino acids: CASSETSGNFNEQFF. CDR3 coding DNA: TGTGCCAGCAGCGAGACTAGCGGGAATTTTAATGAGCAGTTCTTC.

This clone appeared once. The chain combines TRBV3-1 (or the pseudogene TRBV3-2) with TRBJ1-1; D possibly corresponds to TRBD1 (6 bases). V was shortened by 4 bases and J by 9 bases, with 18 bases between the two germline ends. Germline V CDR1 and CDR2: LGHDT, YNNKEL (reference sequence). The CDR3 is made up of 14 amino acids. The CDR3, as DNA: TGTGCCAGCAGCCGCCAAACAGGGAGAGGTAAAGCTTTCTTT. This translates into CASSRQTGRGKAFF.

V and J are TRBV30 and TRBJ1-2; TRBD1 agrees at 9 bases. V lost 5 bases to trimming and J lost 4 bases; unmatched junction nucleotides: 2. The germline V gene encodes CDR1 GTSNPN and CDR2 SVGIG (reference sequence). This CDR3 spans 12 amino acids. CDR3: CAWLQGAYGYTF. The CDR3 region has the DNA TGTGCCTGGTTACAGGGGGCCTATGGCTACACCTTC.